This T cell receptor beta chain was identified during a study of cytomegalovirus exposure and HLA in healthy donors. Study conclusions and caveats: Analysis performed later showed TCR beta chains linked to HLA being more clonally expanded than equally common others. Some TCR beta chains (about 180 of them) were listed as cytomegalovirus-associated. TRBV6-2, TRBV6-3 and some other V segments were excluded as indistinguishable.

Comments on this clone: Antigen specificity is unknown.

PCR employed 60 Vbeta and 13 Jbeta primers. Assay: immunoSEQ multiplex PCR; the TCRdb copy retains only in-frame clones and omits some. The sample yields approximately 160,000 clones, roughly 80% seen once. V shed 6 bases, J shed 3 bases, and the junction held 5 bases outside the gene matches. This CDR3 has 13 residues. Germline CDR1 is MNHNS and CDR2 is SASEGT. The sequencing sample was made of PBMCs. This receptor was identified in a human donor in good health. The rearrangement joins TRBV6-1 to TRBJ2-7, with TRBD2 identical over 7 bases. The CDR3 coding sequence is TGTGCCAGCAGACCCGGGGAGGGCTACGAGCAGTACTTC. Protein: CASRPGEGYEQYF.